This TCR beta chain emerged from a study of hypomethylating agent response in myelodysplastic syndrome. About the research overall: Hypomethylating treatment was azacitidine in about 75% of the 11, decitabine in 3 of 11.

Original processing notes: Previously reported viral-epitope specificity per VDJdb covered 1.7% of 150,000 to 200,000 unique clonotypes. Sequencing used immunoSEQ multiplex PCR; TCRdb keeps in-frame clones, though not all of them. From that table come the V and J calls and clone size; the DNA was used to work out D and trimming. The data show 6,500 or so clones, about 87% seen once. The clonotype comes from a human donor with myelodysplastic syndrome. The material sequenced was bone marrow, taken before or after starting hypomethylating agent treatment for myelodysplastic syndrome (not recorded which).

CDR3 amino acids: CASSPGTGRLNYGYTF. In nucleotides, the CDR3 is TGTGCCAGCAGCCCCGGGACAGGGAGGCTTAACTATGGCTACACCTTC. The genes are TRBV9 and TRBJ1-2; 9 bases line up with TRBD1. Germline V gives CDR1 SGDLS, CDR2 YYNGEE. J gave up 1 base and V 4 bases, and 8 bases lay outside the gene matches. The CDR3 extends over 16 amino acids.